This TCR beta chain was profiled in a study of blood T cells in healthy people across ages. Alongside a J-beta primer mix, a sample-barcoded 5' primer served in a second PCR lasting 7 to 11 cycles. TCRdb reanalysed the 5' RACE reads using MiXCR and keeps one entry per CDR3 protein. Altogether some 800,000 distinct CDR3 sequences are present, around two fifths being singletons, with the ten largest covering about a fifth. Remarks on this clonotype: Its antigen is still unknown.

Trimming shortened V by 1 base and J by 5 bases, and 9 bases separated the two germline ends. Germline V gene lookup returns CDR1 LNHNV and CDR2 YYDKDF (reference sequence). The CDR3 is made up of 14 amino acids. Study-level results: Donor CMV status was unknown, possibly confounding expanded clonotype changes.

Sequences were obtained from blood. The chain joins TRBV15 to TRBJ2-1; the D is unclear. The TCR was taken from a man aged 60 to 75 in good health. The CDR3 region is CATSRAYKDNEQFF. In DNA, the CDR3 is TGTGCCACCAGCAGAGCGTACAAGGACAATGAGCAGTTCTTC.